This entry features one T cell receptor beta chain sequence. No antigen is known for it. This may be a read error: a much more frequent sequence differs by one nucleotide. TCRs were amplified from roughly 590 ng gDNA of bulk tumor per sample. Taken during surgery, several biopsies per primary tumor were spaced as far apart as possible within the tumor mass. Patients underwent curative surgery for untreated, newly diagnosed non-small cell lung cancer. The donor pool consisted of newly diagnosed non-small cell lung cancer patients who were having surgery with curative intent. The data were obtained in a study of immune heterogeneity within non-small cell lung tumors. In the study overall: In total, the tumors were 4 squamous cell carcinomas, roughly 10 non-squamous carcinomas and 1 not otherwise specified. Study conclusions and caveats: A significant, moderate positive correlation (R about 0.34) linked local T-cell clonality and tumor mutational burden. Each patient's tumor sites shared recurring identical dominant CDR3 beta clonotypes, and individual sites also carried their own high-frequency clones.

This CDR3 region has 14 residues. The germline gives CDR1 SGHTA, CDR2 FQGTGA. Amplification of TCR beta CDR3 was performed by multiplex PCR with 32 V and 13 J primers. TCRdb re-analysed the multiplex PCR reads in MiXCR, keeping a single row per CDR3 protein. The data contain 10,000 to 15,000 distinct CDR3 sequences, about 25% of them seen just once; the ten biggest clones take up around 15%. This TCR came from a man aged 45 to 65 with non-small cell lung cancer. V usage is TRBV7-3 and J usage is TRBJ2-1; D is unresolved. What was sequenced was lung tumor tissue. The CDR3 here is CASSLSGLNNELFF. The CDR3 coding sequence is TGTGCCAGCAGCTTATCCGGTTTAAACAATGAGCTGTTCTTC.